Following are 20 T cell receptor beta chains from one sample sequenced in a study of immune evolution from preneoplasia to lung adenocarcinoma. Assay used: immunoSEQ multiplex PCR; TCRdb lists only in-frame clones, some missing. Among about 26,000 clones, about three quarters were seen once, and the ten largest hold roughly 5.7%. The specimen sequenced was FFPE invasive lung adenocarcinoma tissue. These receptors were obtained from a person in their sixties with invasive lung adenocarcinoma. Some clones in this sample may be carry-over from other donors' samples.

This clone was found once. The rearrangement uses TRBV5-4 and TRBJ2-2; 10 nucleotides align to TRBD2. Germline-derived CDR1 and CDR2 are SGHNT and YYREEE (reference sequence). V shed 4 bases and J 6 bases; nucleotides not matched to a gene: 9. The CDR3 length is 16 residues. CDR3 sequence (DNA): TGTGCCAGCAGCAAGCTCGGAACTAGCGGGGCCGGGGAGCTGTTTTTT. This codes for CASSKLGTSGAGELFF.

This clone was detected a few times. This rearrangement joins TRBV9 to TRBJ2-1; TRBD2 is a possible D gene (6 bases). Germline lookup yields CDR1 SGDLS and CDR2 YYNGEE. V lost 4 bases and J 4 bases, leaving 15 bases between the germline ends. The CDR3 length is 15 residues. The CDR3 is CASSPYGDFYNEQFF. The CDR3 nucleotides are TGTGCCAGCAGCCCATATGGGGACTTTTACAATGAGCAGTTCTTC.

The rearrangement joins TRBV7-3 to TRBJ2-3, with TRBD2 matching 7 bases. Trimming cost V 5 bases and J 3 bases; bases outside gene matches: 11. CDR1 and CDR2 from the germline V gene are SGHTA and FQGTGA. This CDR3 has 16 amino acids. CDR3 DNA sequence: TGTGCCAGCAGCCCCGGGCGGGAGAGGTTTACAGATACGCAGTATTTT. Protein sequence: CASSPGRERFTDTQYF.

The V call is TRBV11-3, the J call TRBJ2-3; TRBD1 agrees at 7 bases. Germline values: CDR1 SGHNT, CDR2 YENEEA. This CDR3 has 14 residues. Unmatched junction bases numbered 5, after V lost 5 bases and J lost 3 bases. In DNA form, the CDR3 reads TGTGCCAGCAGCCAAGGGACAGAAACAGATACGCAGTATTTT. As protein: CASSQGTETDTQYF. Filled out from reference TRBV11-3 and TRBJ2-3, the complete variable domain reads EAGVVQSPRYKIIEKKQPVAFWCNPISGHNTLYWYLQNLGQGPELLIRYENEEAVDDSQLPKDRFSAERLKGVDSTLKIQPAELGDSAVYLCASSQGTETDTQYFGPGTRLTVL.

This clone qualifies as medium-sized. This chain links TRBV6-6 with TRBJ2-3, with D tentatively TRBD2 (6 bases). Trimming stripped 7 bases from V and 0 bases from J, with 14 bases between. Germline CDR1 MNHNY, CDR2 SVGAGI (reference sequence). The CDR3 runs 15 residues. CDR3 loop: CASKGTPLSTDTQYF. As DNA, the CDR3 is TGTGCCAGCAAAGGGACTCCCCTTAGCACAGATACGCAGTATTTT.

This chain uses TRBV25-1 with TRBJ2-2; 10 bases are shared with TRBD2. CDR1 and CDR2 (germline): MGHDK, SYGVNS. The CDR3 loop spans 16 amino acids. V shed 7 bases and J 7 bases; nucleotides not matched to a gene: 12. The CDR3 coding sequence is TGTGCCAGCAAGGGAAAGCGGGAGGGCCCGGTCGGGGAGCTGTTTTTT. Protein sequence: CASKGKREGPVGELFF.

The chain is built from TRBV21-1 and TRBJ2-3; TRBD1 was called by the table and not checked on the DNA. TRBV21-1 corresponds to a pseudogene. This CDR3 spans 18 amino acids. The CDR3 region is CASTFLVDRDICTDTQYF. In DNA form, the CDR3 reads TGTGCCAGCACCTTCTTGGTGGACAGGGATATATGCACAGATACGCAGTATTTT.

V and J are TRBV5-8 and TRBJ2-5; D is possibly TRBD2 (5 bases). Trimming took off 3 bases at V and 0 bases at J, with 18 bases between the two ends. The CDR3 is 17 amino acids. CDR1 is SGHTS, CDR2 YDEGEE, per germline. In DNA form, the CDR3 reads TGTGCCAGCAGCTATGCGGGCGGCGCCGCTTACCAAGAGACCCAGTACTTC. Its translation is CASSYAGGAAYQETQYF. The full variable domain, with the rest looked up from reference TRBV5-8 and TRBJ2-5, is EAGVTQSPTHLIKTRGQQATLRCSPISGHTSVYWYQQALGLGLQFLLWYDEGEERNRGNFPPRFSGRQFPNYSSELNVNALELEDSALYLCASSYAGGAAYQETQYFGPGTRLLVL.

The chain combines TRBV4-2 with TRBJ2-2; 8 nucleotides align to TRBD2. V lost 1 base to trimming and J lost 6 bases; unmatched junction nucleotides: 4. Looked up from germline, CDR1 is LGHNA and CDR2 is YNFKEQ. The CDR3 has 15 residues. CDR3 sequence reads: CASSQVGTSAGELFF. CDR3 DNA: TGTGCCAGCAGCCAAGTGGGGACTAGTGCCGGGGAGCTGTTTTTT.

This rearrangement joins TRBV28 to TRBJ1-1; 8 bases line up with TRBD1. Germline values: CDR1 MDHEN, CDR2 SYDVKM. Trimming at V came to 6 bases and at J to 4 bases, leaving 4 bases not matched to a gene. This CDR3 contains 13 residues. CDR3 region: CASSRTGGTEAFF. CDR3 nucleotide sequence: TGTGCCAGCAGCCGAACAGGGGGCACTGAAGCTTTCTTT.

The chain couples TRBV5-4 to TRBJ2-5, with no clear D. V was pared by 1 base and J by 3 bases, with 10 bases between. CDR3 size: 14 residues. Looked up from germline, CDR1 is SGHNT and CDR2 is YYREEE (reference sequence). CDR3 protein: CASSLIRQEETQYF. The CDR3, as DNA: TGTGCCAGCAGCTTGATACGCCAAGAAGAGACCCAGTACTTC.

The rearrangement links TRBV6-1 to TRBJ2-1; 8 bases are shared with TRBD2. Germline loops: CDR1 MNHNS, CDR2 SASEGT. V shed 1 base, J shed 6 bases, and the junction held 11 bases outside the gene matches. The CDR3 is 17 residues long. CDR3: CASSEGSSGKAINEQFF. CDR3 nucleotide sequence: TGTGCCAGCAGTGAAGGGAGTAGCGGGAAGGCTATCAATGAGCAGTTCTTC.

The CDR3 sequence is CASGTDRGRIYGYTF. DNA for the CDR3: TGTGCCAGCGGCACTGACAGGGGGCGTATCTATGGCTACACCTTC. The chain employs TRBV6-6 and TRBJ1-2; 10 bases are shared with TRBD1. Unmatched junction bases numbered 10, after V lost 8 bases and J lost 4 bases. The germline V gene encodes CDR1 MNHNY and CDR2 SVGAGI (reference sequence). The CDR3 consists of 15 residues.

This chain links TRBV5-1 with TRBJ2-7; D might be TRBD2 (6 bases). V was cut by 6 bases and J by 0 bases, with 19 bases left in between. From germline, CDR1 is SGHRS and CDR2 YFSETQ. The CDR3 has 16 residues. The CDR3 nucleotides read TGCGCCAGCAACTACGGGGGATCGGTCAGCTCCTACGAGCAGTACTTC. Encoded protein: CASNYGGSVSSYEQYF.

The chain couples TRBV6-6 to TRBJ2-7; no clear D gene. This CDR3 region has 16 residues. Germline V gene data show CDR1 as MNHNY and CDR2 as SVGAGI (reference sequence). The V and J ends lost 0 bases and 0 bases respectively, with 12 bases between them. The chain's CDR3 is CASSYSTAGLSYEQYF. The CDR3 coding sequence is TGTGCCAGCAGTTACTCGACGGCAGGTCTCTCCTACGAGCAGTACTTC.

The V gene is TRBV11-1, the J gene TRBJ2-1; the D is unclear. The germline V gene encodes CDR1 SGHAT and CDR2 FQDESV (reference sequence). With 2 bases removed from V and 9 bases from J, the gap between germline ends came to 11 bases. CDR3 length: 13 amino acids. DNA for the CDR3: TGTGCCAGCAGCTTATCCGGAAAAACTGAGCAGTTCTTC. It is translated as CASSLSGKTEQFF.

The V and J genes are TRBV6-6 and TRBJ2-7; D call uncertain. Germline CDR1 and CDR2: MNHNY and SVGAGI (reference sequence). Trimming removed 4 bases from V and 2 bases from J, with 9 bases in between. The CDR3 loop spans 13 amino acids. The CDR3 loop reads CASSSLGPYEQYF. CDR3 sequence (DNA): TGTGCCAGCAGTTCGCTGGGTCCCTACGAGCAGTACTTC.

The genes are TRBV7-2 and TRBJ2-7; 9 nucleotides align to TRBD1. V shed 4 bases and J 13 bases; nucleotides not matched to a gene: 11. The germline V gene has CDR1 SGHTA and CDR2 FQGNSA. The CDR3 consists of 13 residues. The CDR3 protein is CASSSYRGTGLYF. CDR3 nucleotides: TGTGCCAGCAGCTCCTACCGAGGGACAGGGTTATACTTC.

The rearrangement uses TRBV30 and TRBJ2-3, with unresolved D. The germline gives CDR1 GTSNPN, CDR2 SVGIG (reference sequence). Trimming pared 2 bases from V and 3 bases from J, leaving 3 bases between. This CDR3 contains 11 residues. In nucleotides, the CDR3 is TGTGCCTGGAGTCCAACAGATACGCAGTATTTT. It is translated as CAWSPTDTQYF.

This clone appeared a few times. V gene TRBV18 combines with J gene TRBJ1-4; D gene uncertain. The germline V and J ends were trimmed by 3 bases and 7 bases, with 9 bases remaining between them. Germline CDR1 KGHSH, CDR2 LQKENI. CDR3 length equals 13 residues. The DNA for the CDR3 is TGTGCCAGCTCACCTGTTTTCGGTGAAAAACTGTTTTTT. It is translated as CASSPVFGEKLFF.